The clone carrying this T cell receptor beta chain was seen a handful of times. What it binds is unknown. Primers used in a second PCR of about 6 to 11 cycles were a sample-barcoded 5' primer and a J-beta primer mix. TCRdb re-called the 5' RACE reads through MiXCR, storing one row per CDR3 protein. In the table there are roughly 830,000 distinct CDR3 sequences, roughly 60% of which are singletons. The data are from a study of blood T cells in healthy people across ages. Germline V CDR1 and CDR2: MNHNS, SASEGT. The CDR3 loop spans 13 amino acids. Broader study findings: One million T cells yielded diversity estimates that were considered underestimates. There was a strong correlation between TCR beta diversity and naive T cell percentage. When set beside aged donors, long-lived donors presented more naive CD4+ cells and higher diversity.

The receptor comes from a man aged 25 to 40 in good health. The chain uses TRBV6-1 and TRBJ2-4; D not resolved. Judging by the DNA end, TRBJ2-7 fits better; the J call may be wrong. The specimen sequenced was blood. The CDR3 DNA reads as TGTGCCAGCAGAGTCGGACCGCCCTACGAGCAGTACTTC. Protein: CASRVGPPYEQYF.